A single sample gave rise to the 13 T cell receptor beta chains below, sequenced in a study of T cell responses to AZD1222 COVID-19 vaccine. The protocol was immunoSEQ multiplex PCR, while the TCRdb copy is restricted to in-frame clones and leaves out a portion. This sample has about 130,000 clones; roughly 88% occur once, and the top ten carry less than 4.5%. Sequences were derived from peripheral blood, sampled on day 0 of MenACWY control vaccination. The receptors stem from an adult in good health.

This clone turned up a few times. The CDR3 coding sequence is TGTGCCAGTAGTAACAGGGATGGCTACACCTTC. Protein product: CASSNRDGYTF. J is TRBJ1-2 and V is TRBV19; D might be TRBD1 (6 bases). V was cut by 4 bases and J by 6 bases, with 6 bases left in between. The germline V gene encodes CDR1 LNHDA and CDR2 SQIVND (reference sequence). This CDR3 has 11 residues. The variable domain in full, completed from reference TRBV19 and TRBJ1-2, reads DGGITQSPKYLFRKEGQNVTLSCEQNLNHDAMYWYRQDPGQGLRLIYYSQIVNDFQKGDIAEGYSVSREKKESFPLTVTSAQKNPTAFYLCASSNRDGYTFGSGTRLTVV.

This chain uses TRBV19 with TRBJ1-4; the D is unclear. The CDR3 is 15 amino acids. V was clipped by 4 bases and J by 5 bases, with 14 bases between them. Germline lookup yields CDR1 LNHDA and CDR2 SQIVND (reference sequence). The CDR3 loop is CASSSQVGPNEKLFF. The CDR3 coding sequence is TGTGCCAGTAGTAGTCAAGTGGGTCCGAATGAAAAACTGTTTTTT.

CDR3 in DNA: TGTGCCAGCAGCTTATATCGGTTCAGGAACACCGGGGAGCTGTTTTTT. Residues: CASSLYRFRNTGELFF. The chain employs TRBV11-2 and TRBJ2-2, with D unresolved. V shed 2 bases and J shed 1 base, with 11 bases lying between them. The germline V gene has CDR1 SGHAT and CDR2 FQNNGV. This CDR3 spans 16 amino acids.

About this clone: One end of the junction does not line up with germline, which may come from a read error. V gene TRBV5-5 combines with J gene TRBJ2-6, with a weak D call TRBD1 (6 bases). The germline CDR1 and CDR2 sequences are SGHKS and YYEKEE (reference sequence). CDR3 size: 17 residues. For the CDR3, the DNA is TGTGCGAGCAGCTTGGGATTGGGGGCGGCTGGGGCCAACGTCCTGACTTTC. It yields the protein CASSLGLGAAGANVLTF.

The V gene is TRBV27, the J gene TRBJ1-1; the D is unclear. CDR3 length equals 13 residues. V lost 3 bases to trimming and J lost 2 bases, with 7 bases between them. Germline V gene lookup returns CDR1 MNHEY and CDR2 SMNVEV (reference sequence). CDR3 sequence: CASSLRQNTEAFF. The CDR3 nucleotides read TGTGCCAGCAGTTTGAGACAAAACACTGAAGCTTTCTTT.

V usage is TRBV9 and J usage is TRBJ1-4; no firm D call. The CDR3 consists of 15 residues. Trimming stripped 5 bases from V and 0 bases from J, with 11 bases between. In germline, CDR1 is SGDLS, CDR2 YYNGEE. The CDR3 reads CASSPHSATNEKLFF. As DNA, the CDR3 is TGTGCCAGCAGTCCCCACTCAGCAACTAATGAAAAACTGTTTTTT.

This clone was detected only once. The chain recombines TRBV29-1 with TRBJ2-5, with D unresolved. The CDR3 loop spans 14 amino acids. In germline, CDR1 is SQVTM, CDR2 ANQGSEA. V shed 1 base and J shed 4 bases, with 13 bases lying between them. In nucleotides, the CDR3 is TGCAGCGTTGAAGGTAGGGCCCGCACAGAGACCCAGTACTTC. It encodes CSVEGRARTETQYF.

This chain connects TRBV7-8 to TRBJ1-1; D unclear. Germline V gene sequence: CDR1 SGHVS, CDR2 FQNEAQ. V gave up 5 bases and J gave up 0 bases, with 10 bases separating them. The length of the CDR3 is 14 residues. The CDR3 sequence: CASSADGVNTEAFF. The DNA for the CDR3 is TGTGCCAGCAGCGCCGACGGTGTGAACACTGAAGCTTTCTTT.

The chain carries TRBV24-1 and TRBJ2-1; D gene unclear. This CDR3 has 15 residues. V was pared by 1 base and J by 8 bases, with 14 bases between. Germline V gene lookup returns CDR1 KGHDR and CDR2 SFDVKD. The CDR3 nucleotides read TGTGCCACCAGTGATTTCTTGGAGCGCGGCGATGAGCAGTTCTTC. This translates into CATSDFLERGDEQFF.

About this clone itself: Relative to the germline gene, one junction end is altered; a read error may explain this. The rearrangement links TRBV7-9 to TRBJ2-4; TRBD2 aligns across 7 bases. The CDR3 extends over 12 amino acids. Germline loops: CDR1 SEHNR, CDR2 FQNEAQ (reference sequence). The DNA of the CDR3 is TGTGCCAGCAGCTTCCAGACTAGCCCACCGGACTTC. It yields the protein CASSFQTSPPDF.

CDR3 DNA sequence: TGTGCCAGCAGCTTATCCGACAGGGGATACACAGATACGCAGTATTTT. This translates into CASSLSDRGYTDTQYF. The chain links TRBV7-9 to TRBJ2-3, with 8 bases that match TRBD1. V lost 2 bases, J lost 2 bases, and 6 bases stayed unmatched. The CDR3 spans 16 residues. CDR1 is SEHNR and CDR2 is FQNEAQ in the germline V gene (reference sequence).

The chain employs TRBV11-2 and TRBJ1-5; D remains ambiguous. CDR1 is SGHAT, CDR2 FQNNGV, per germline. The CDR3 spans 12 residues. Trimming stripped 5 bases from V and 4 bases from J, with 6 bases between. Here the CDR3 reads CASSAPNQPQHF. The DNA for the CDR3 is TGTGCCAGCAGCGCCCCAAATCAGCCCCAGCATTTT.

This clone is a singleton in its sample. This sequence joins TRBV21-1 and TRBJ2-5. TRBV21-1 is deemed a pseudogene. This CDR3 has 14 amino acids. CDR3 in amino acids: CASSKAGVRETQYF. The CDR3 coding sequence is TGTGCCAGCAGCAAAGCGGGGGTCCGAGAGACCCAGTACTTC.